Listed below are T cell receptor beta chains from one sample, sequenced in a study of T cell changes during pregnancy in multiple sclerosis. Data came from immunoSEQ multiplex PCR; TCRdb stores just in-frame clones and leaves some out. The sample lists approximately 44,000 clones, approximately 91% occurring once. The source material was CD4+ T cells from peripheral blood mononuclear cells, sampled before pregnancy. These receptors originate from a female donor with multiple sclerosis, enrolled in a pregnancy study. Both conserved end residues are part of each CDR3. A D gene is named only where the DNA matches it firmly. Clone size appears in some rows only: once, few, many, or a class for an expanded clone.

d_call	clone_size	v_call	j_call	cdr3_nt	cdr3_aa
TRBD1	NA	TRBV5-4	TRBJ2-1	TGTGCCAGTAGCTCAAAGGACAGGGGGAATGAGCAGTTCTTC	CASSSKDRGNEQFF
TRBD1	few	TRBV19	TRBJ2-2	TGTGCCAGTACCTTCGACAGGGCCGCCACCGGGGAGCTGTTTTTT	CASTFDRAATGELFF
TRBD2	once	TRBV19	TRBJ2-2	TGTGCCAGTAGTGCCCCTAGCGGGGCGAACACCGGGGAGCTGTTTTTT	CASSAPSGANTGELFF
NA	once	TRBV6-5	TRBJ1-5	TGTGCCAGCAGTGTGACAAAGTGGAGCAATCAGCCCCAGCATTTT	CASSVTKWSNQPQHF
NA	NA	TRBV10-3	TRBJ2-7	TGTGCCATCAGGAAACAGGGATTAGCCTACGAGCAGTACTTC	CAIRKQGLAYEQYF
NA	NA	TRBV14	TRBJ2-1	TGTGCCAGCAGCCAAGATCTGGGAGTGGGCTACAATGAGCAGTTCTTC	CASSQDLGVGYNEQFF
NA	NA	TRBV2	TRBJ1-2	TGTGCCAGCAGTGTTAGTCTCGCTAACTATGGCTACACCTTC	CASSVSLANYGYTF
TRBD2	NA	TRBV6-5	TRBJ2-1	TGTGCCAGCAGCGAGTCGGGACTAGGGCAGTTCTTC	CASSESGLGQFF
NA	NA	TRBV19	TRBJ2-1	TGTGCCAGTACCACGACTACTTACAATGAGCAGTTCTTC	CASTTTTYNEQFF
NA	NA	TRBV7-2	TRBJ1-1	TGTGCCAGCAGCAGTGACAGGAACACTGAAGCTTTCTTT	CASSSDRNTEAFF
TRBD2	NA	TRBV4-1	TRBJ2-1	TGCGCCAGCAAGCCGATTGCTAGCGGGGGTGACAATGAGCAGTTCTTC	CASKPIASGGDNEQFF
TRBD2	few	TRBV19	TRBJ2-1	TGTGCCAGTAGTATCCGTGCGGGGGGGGGCTACAATGAGCAGTTCTTC	CASSIRAGGGYNEQFF
NA	NA	TRBV6-6	TRBJ2-3	TGTGCCAGCAGTCCTTTACGGGGTTTTGGAGATACGCAGTATTTT	CASSPLRGFGDTQYF
TRBD2	NA	TRBV9	TRBJ2-3	TGTGCCAGCAGCCCCCAAGGGACTAGCGTCACAGATACGCAGTATTTT	CASSPQGTSVTDTQYF
TRBD1	NA	TRBV4-1	TRBJ1-6	TGCGCCAGCAGCCACTCCCTCGGACAGGCGGAGAATTCACCCCTCCACTTT	CASSHSLGQAENSPLHF
TRBD2	NA	TRBV6-5	TRBJ2-1	TGTGCCAGCAGTCCACGACTAGCGGGGAACAATGAGCAGTTCTTC	CASSPRLAGNNEQFF
TRBD1	NA	TRBV5-1	TRBJ1-5	TGCGCCAGCAGCTTGGAGGGGGCGAAAAATCAGCCCCAGCATTTT	CASSLEGAKNQPQHF
NA	NA	TRBV20-1	TRBJ2-7	TGCAGTGCTAGAGGAGGATACGAGCAGTACTTC	CSARGGYEQYF
TRBD1	NA	TRBV9	TRBJ2-1	TGTGCCAGCAGCGAAAGACAGGGATACAATGAGCAGTTCTTC	CASSERQGYNEQFF
NA	NA	TRBV7-9	TRBJ2-7	TGTGCCAGCAGCTTAGGGGTAGCCCGGAACGAGCAGTACTTC	CASSLGVARNEQYF
TRBD1	once	TRBV7-9	TRBJ1-1	TGTGCCAGCAGCCTCGGGACAGGGGGCTTGGTAACTGAAGCTTTCTTT	CASSLGTGGLVTEAFF
NA	NA	TRBV30	TRBJ2-1	TGTGCCTGGGACAGGTTTCTAAGCTCCTACAATGAGCAGTTCTTC	CAWDRFLSSYNEQFF
NA	NA	TRBV21-1	TRBJ1-5	TGTGCCAGCAGCAAAGCGGCAGGGGGCAGGGGCAATCAGCCCCAGCATTTT	CASSKAAGGRGNQPQHF
TRBD1	NA	TRBV30	TRBJ1-2	TGTGCCTGGAGTGCGGACAGGGCAAACTATGGCTACACCTTC	CAWSADRANYGYTF
TRBD1	NA	TRBV10-3	TRBJ2-5	TGTGCCATCAGTGTGGACAGGGGGAGTCTGGAGACCCAGTACTTC	CAISVDRGSLETQYF
TRBD2	NA	TRBV29-1	TRBJ2-3	TGCAGCGTTGCACTAGCGGGGGGCACAGATACGCAGTATTTT	CSVALAGGTDTQYF
TRBD2	NA	TRBV18	TRBJ2-3	TGTGCCAGCTCACCCGACGGGGGGGCCCCAGATACGCAGTATTTT	CASSPDGGAPDTQYF
TRBD1	NA	TRBV7-2	TRBJ1-1	TGTGCCAGCAGCTCCGGGACAGGGGGCGCGGCTTTCTTT	CASSSGTGGAAFF
NA	once	TRBV19	TRBJ1-1	TGTGCCAGCAAGAGTATCGATAACAGGCCGCAAGCTTTCTTT	CASKSIDNRPQAFF
TRBD2	NA	TRBV4-3	TRBJ2-7	TGCGCCAGCAGCCGACATAGCGGGGGTGCCTACGAGCAGTACTTC	CASSRHSGGAYEQYF
NA	NA	TRBV6-5	TRBJ1-2	TGTGCCAGCAGTTATATCAAAACTTCGACTAACTATGGCTACACCTTC	CASSYIKTSTNYGYTF
TRBD2	once	TRBV7-2	TRBJ2-7	TGTGCCAGCAGCACGATCCCACTAGCGGGGGGGCCAGTGGTCCACGAGCAGTACTTC	CASSTIPLAGGPVVHEQYF
NA	NA	TRBV6-4	TRBJ1-5	TGTGCCAGCAGTGAGGCAGGGGCCAATCAGCCCCAGCATTTT	CASSEAGANQPQHF
NA	NA	TRBV25-1	TRBJ2-7	TGTGCCAGCCGGAGGGGCTACGAGCAGTACTTC	CASRRGYEQYF
TRBD2	NA	TRBV5-1	TRBJ2-1	TGCGCCAGCAGCCCGGGACTAGCGGGGGGCGATGAGCAGTTCTTC	CASSPGLAGGDEQFF
TRBD2	once	TRBV4-2	TRBJ2-4	TGTGCCAGCAGCGGATGGAGCGGGGGGGCAGCCAAAAACATTCAGTACTTC	CASSGWSGGAAKNIQYF
NA	NA	TRBV30	TRBJ1-1	TGTGCCTGGAGTACGGGAGAGTGGACTGAAGCTTTCTTT	CAWSTGEWTEAFF
NA	NA	TRBV9	TRBJ2-7	TGTGCCAGCAGCGCGGGTTCTCTACCGGAGCAGTACTTC	CASSAGSLPEQYF
TRBD1	NA	TRBV7-9	TRBJ1-1	TGTGCCAGCAGTCCTGGGAACAGGGGGTTGAACACTGAAGCTTTCTTT	CASSPGNRGLNTEAFF
TRBD2	NA	TRBV6-5	TRBJ2-3	TGTGCCAGCAGTTACACCCGGGGACTAGCGACAGATACGCAGTATTTT	CASSYTRGLATDTQYF
NA	NA	TRBV6-5	TRBJ1-1	TGTGCCAGCAGTAAGCACACAGGTCGGGTCACTGAAGCTTTCTTT	CASSKHTGRVTEAFF
NA	NA	TRBV27	TRBJ2-4	TGTGCCAGCAGTTTGGTACAGGGAAACATTCAGTACTTC	CASSLVQGNIQYF
TRBD1	NA	TRBV5-1	TRBJ2-7	TGCGCCAGCAGCTTGGTGGATACCGGGACAGGGCTGTACTTC	CASSLVDTGTGLYF
TRBD1	once	TRBV15	TRBJ2-1	TGTGCCACCAGCAGAGATGTGGGACAGGGGCTTCGGCGGGATGAGCAGTTCTTC	CATSRDVGQGLRRDEQFF
NA	NA	TRBV18	TRBJ2-6	TGTGCCAGCTCACCAGCGCAGGCTGGGGCCAACGTCCTGACTTTC	CASSPAQAGANVLTF
TRBD1	once	TRBV13	TRBJ1-2	TGTGCCAGCAGCCCCCATTCAGGGACAGGCGCTAACTATGGCTACACCTTC	CASSPHSGTGANYGYTF
NA	once	TRBV5-1	TRBJ2-7	TGCGCCAGCAGCCACGGGGAGAGCTCCTACGAGCAGTACTTC	CASSHGESSYEQYF
NA	NA	TRBV5-6	TRBJ2-5	TGTGCCAGCAGCTCACTAAAGGGGGGGCAGGGAGAGATCCAGTACTTC	CASSSLKGGQGEIQYF
NA	NA	TRBV6-5	TRBJ2-5	TGTGCCAGCAGCCCCGAGGGCTCTGGGACCCAGTACTTC	CASSPEGSGTQYF